This T cell receptor (beta chain) was found in a study of shared clonotypes between healthy human individuals. Germline V lookup: CDR1 SGHVS, CDR2 FQNEAQ. V was pared by 2 bases and J by 2 bases, with 0 bases of the junction left unmatched. The CDR3 loop spans 14 amino acids. In the naive CD8 group, cells lacked CD45RO and were positively selected for CCR7, so terminally differentiated effector memory CD45RA+ cells were left out. Healthy HIV-negative adults with no recent acute infections or vaccinations were recruited as donors. Genomic DNA (from each subset) was split evenly across several immunoSEQ plates. Repertoires were generated with immunoSEQ multiplex PCR, while TCRdb's copy carries only in-frame clones and drops some. The sample holds 600,000 or so clones; nearly 98% are singletons and the top ten take 0.25% to 0.35%.

The sequenced sample consisted of naive CD8+ T cells sorted from blood. This chain joins TRBV7-8 and TRBJ2-1, with 7 bases identical to TRBD2. This receptor was obtained from a man aged 25 to 40 in good health. The CDR3 DNA sequence: TGTGCCAGCAGCTTACGGGGGGCCTACAATGAGCAGTTCTTC. It encodes CASSLRGAYNEQFF.